This T cell receptor beta chain is from a study of blood T cell repertoires in COVID-19. Profiled with immunoSEQ multiplex PCR; TCRdb holds only in-frame clones, not every one. The sample shows roughly 140,000 clones, 76% of them seen only once. The sequenced sample consisted of peripheral blood. This TCR derives from a woman aged 80 or over with acute or convalescent COVID-19.

The CDR3 DNA follows: TGTGCCTGGAAGCGGGATTGGACAGATACGCAGTATTTT. Its protein is CAWKRDWTDTQYF. This chain joins TRBV30 and TRBJ2-3; 7 bases align to TRBD2. V trimming: 4 bases; J trimming: 3 bases; junction bases outside the gene matches: 4. CDR3 length equals 13 residues. Per the germline V gene, CDR1 is GTSNPN and CDR2 is SVGIG (reference sequence).